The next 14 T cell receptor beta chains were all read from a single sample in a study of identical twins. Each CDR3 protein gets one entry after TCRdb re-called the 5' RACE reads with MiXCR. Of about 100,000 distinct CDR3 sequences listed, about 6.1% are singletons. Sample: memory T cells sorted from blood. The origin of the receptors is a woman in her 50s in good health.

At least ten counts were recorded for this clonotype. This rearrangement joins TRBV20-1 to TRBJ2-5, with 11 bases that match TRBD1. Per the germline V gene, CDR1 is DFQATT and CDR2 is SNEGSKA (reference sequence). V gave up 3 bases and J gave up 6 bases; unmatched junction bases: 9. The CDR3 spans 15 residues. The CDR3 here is CSARFPGQGGKTQYF. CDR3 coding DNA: TGCAGTGCTAGGTTCCCGGGACAGGGGGGAAAGACCCAGTACTTC.

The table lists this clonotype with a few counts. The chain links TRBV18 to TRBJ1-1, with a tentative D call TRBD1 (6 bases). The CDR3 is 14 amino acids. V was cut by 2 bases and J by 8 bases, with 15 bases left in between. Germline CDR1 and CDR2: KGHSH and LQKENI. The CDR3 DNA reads TGTGCCAGCTCACCAACGGGGGGCAAAAAGGAAGCTTTCTTT. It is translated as CASSPTGGKKEAFF.

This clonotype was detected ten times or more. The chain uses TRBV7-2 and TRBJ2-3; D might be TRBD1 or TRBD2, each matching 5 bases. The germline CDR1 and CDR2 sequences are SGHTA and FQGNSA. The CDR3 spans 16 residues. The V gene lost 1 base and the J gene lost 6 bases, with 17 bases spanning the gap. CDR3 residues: CASSLGGAKGVDTQYF. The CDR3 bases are TGTGCCAGCAGCTTAGGAGGGGCAAAGGGAGTGGATACGCAGTATTTT.

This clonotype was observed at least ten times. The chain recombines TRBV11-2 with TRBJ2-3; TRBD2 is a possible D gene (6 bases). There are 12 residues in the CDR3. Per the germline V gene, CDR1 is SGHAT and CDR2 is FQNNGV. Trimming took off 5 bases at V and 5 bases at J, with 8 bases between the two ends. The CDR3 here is CASSAAGDTQYF. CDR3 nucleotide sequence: TGTGCCAGCAGCGCAGCGGGAGATACGCAGTATTTT.

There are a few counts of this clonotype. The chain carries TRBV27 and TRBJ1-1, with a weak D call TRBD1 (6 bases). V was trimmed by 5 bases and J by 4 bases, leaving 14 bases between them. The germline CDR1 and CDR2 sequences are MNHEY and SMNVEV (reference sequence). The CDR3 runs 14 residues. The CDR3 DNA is TGTGCCAGCAGTAACATACAGGGCGCCACTGAAGCTTTCTTT. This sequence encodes CASSNIQGATEAFF.

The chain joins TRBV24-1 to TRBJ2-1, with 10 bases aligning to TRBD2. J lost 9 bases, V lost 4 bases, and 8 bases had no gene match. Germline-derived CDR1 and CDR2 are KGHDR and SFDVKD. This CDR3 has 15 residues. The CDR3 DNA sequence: TGTGCCACCAGTGAGCTAGCGGGAGTTCCCGGTGAGCAGTTCTTC. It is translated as CATSELAGVPGEQFF.

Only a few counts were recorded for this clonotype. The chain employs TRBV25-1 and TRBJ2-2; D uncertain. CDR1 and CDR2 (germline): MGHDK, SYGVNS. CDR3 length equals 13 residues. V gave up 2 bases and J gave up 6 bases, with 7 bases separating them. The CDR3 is CASSEGKPGELFF. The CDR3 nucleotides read TGTGCCAGCAGTGAAGGGAAACCCGGGGAGCTGTTTTTT. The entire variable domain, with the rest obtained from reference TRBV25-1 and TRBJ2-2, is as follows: EADIYQTPRYLVIGTGKKITLECSQTMGHDKMYWYQQDPGMELHLIHYSYGVNSTEKGDLSSESTVSRIRTEHFPLTLESARPSHTSQYLCASSEGKPGELFFGEGSRLTVL.

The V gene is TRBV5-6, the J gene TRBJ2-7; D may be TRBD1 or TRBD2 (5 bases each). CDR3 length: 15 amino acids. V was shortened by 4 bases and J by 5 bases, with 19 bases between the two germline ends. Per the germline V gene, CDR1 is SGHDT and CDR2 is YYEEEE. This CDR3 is CASSTRDLLIHEQYV. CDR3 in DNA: TGTGCCAGCAGCACCCGGGACCTCCTTATACACGAGCAGTACGTC.

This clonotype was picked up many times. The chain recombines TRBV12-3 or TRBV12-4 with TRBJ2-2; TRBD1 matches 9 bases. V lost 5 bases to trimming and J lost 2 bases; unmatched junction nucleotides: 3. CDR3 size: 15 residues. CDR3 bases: TGTGCCAGCAGTCCGGACAGGGGAAACACCGGGGAGCTGTTTTTT. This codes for CASSPDRGNTGELFF.

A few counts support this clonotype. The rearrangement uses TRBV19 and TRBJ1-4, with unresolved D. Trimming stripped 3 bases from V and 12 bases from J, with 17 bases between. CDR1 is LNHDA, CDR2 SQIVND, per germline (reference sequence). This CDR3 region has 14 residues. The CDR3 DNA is TGTGCCAGTAGTATCGGTCCTTCATCCGAGGAACTGTTTTTT. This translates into CASSIGPSSEELFF.

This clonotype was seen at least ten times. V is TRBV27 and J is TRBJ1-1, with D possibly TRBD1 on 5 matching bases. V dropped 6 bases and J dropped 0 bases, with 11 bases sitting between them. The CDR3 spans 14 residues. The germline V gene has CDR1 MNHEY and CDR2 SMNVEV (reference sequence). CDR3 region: CASRAGNLNTEAFF. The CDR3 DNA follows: TGTGCCAGCAGGGCAGGGAACCTGAACACTGAAGCTTTCTTT.

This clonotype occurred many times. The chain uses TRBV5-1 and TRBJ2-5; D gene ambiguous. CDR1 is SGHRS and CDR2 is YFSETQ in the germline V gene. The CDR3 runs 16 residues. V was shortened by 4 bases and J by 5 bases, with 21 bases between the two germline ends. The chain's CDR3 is CASSDPTGPTLETQYF. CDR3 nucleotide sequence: TGCGCCAGCAGCGACCCGACCGGGCCCACTCTGGAGACCCAGTACTTC.

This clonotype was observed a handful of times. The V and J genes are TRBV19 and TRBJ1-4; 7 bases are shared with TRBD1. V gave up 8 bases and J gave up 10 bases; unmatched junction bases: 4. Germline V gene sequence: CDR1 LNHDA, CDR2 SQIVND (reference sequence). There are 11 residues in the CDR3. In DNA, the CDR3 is TGTGCCAGTGGGGACAGTGGAAAACTGTTTTTT. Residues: CASGDSGKLFF.

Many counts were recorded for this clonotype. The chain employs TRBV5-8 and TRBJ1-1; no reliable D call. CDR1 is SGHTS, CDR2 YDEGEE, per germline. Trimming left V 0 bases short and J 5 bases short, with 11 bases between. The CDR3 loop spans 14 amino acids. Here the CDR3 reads CASSLAGSKTEAFF. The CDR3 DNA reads TGTGCCAGCAGCTTGGCCGGGTCGAAGACTGAAGCTTTCTTT.